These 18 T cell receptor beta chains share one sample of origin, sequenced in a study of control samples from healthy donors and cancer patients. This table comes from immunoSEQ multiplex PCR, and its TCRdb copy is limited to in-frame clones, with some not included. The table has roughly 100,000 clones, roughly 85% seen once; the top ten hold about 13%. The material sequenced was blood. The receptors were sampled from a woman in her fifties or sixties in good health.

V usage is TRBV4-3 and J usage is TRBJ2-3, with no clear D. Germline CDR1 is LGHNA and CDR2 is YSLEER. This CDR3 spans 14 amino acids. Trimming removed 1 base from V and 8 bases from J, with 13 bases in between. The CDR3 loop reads CASSQGTESLTQYF. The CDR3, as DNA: TGCGCCAGCAGCCAAGGGACGGAAAGTCTTACGCAGTATTTT.

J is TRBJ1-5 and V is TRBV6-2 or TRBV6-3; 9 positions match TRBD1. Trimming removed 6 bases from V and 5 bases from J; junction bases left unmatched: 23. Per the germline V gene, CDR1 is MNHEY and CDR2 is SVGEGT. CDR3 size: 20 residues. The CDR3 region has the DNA TGTGCCAGCAGCCACCCGAGGGGACAGGGTGCTGCCACGCACCATCAGCCCCAGCATTTT. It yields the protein CASSHPRGQGAATHHQPQHF.

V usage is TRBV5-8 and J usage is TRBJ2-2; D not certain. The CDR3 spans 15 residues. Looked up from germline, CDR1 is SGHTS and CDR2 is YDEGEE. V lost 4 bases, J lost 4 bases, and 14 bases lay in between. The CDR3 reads CASSPSGSATGELFF. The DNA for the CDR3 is TGTGCCAGCAGCCCTAGTGGATCGGCCACCGGGGAGCTGTTTTTT.

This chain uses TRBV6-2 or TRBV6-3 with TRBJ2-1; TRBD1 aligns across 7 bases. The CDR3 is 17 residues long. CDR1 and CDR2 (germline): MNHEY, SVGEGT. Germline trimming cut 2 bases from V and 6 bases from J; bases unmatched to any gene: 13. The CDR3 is CASSYQLGLKGANEQFF. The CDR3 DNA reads TGTGCCAGCAGTTACCAGTTGGGCCTGAAGGGGGCCAATGAGCAGTTCTTC.

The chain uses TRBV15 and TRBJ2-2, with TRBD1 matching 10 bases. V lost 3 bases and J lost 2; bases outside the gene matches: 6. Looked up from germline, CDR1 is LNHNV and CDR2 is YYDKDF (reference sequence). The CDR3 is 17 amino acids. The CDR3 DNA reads TGTGCCACCAGCAGGTCGGGACAGGGGTACAACACCGGGGAGCTGTTTTTT. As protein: CATSRSGQGYNTGELFF.

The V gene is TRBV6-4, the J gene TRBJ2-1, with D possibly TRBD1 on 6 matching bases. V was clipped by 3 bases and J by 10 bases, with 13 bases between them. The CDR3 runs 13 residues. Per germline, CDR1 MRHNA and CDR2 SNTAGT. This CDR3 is CASSEDRSREQFF. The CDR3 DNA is TGTGCCAGCAGTGAGGACAGATCGAGGGAGCAGTTCTTC.

The CDR3 DNA follows: TGTGCCAGCAGTTACGGTCAGATTTACGAGCAGTACTTC. Amino acids: CASSYGQIYEQYF. The chain joins TRBV6-2 or TRBV6-3 to TRBJ2-7, with no clear D. This CDR3 has 13 residues. Germline V gives CDR1 MNHEY, CDR2 SVGEGT. Deletions cut 2 bases from V and 4 bases from J, with 9 bases between.

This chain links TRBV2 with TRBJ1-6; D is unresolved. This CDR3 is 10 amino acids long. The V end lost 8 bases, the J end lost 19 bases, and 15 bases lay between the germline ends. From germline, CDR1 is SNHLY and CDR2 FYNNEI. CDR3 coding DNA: TGTGCCAGCTCGGGCGCAGGCTATCACTTT. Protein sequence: CASSGAGYHF.

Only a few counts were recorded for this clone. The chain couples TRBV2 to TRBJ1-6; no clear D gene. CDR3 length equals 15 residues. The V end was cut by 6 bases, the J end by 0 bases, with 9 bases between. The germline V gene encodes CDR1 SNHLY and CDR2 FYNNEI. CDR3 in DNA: TGTGCCAGCAGGGCGGAGAGCTCCTATAATTCACCCCTCCACTTT. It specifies CASRAESSYNSPLHF.

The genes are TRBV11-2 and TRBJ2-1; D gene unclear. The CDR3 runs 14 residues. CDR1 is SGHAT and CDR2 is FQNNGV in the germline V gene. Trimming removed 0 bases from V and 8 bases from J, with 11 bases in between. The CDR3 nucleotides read TGTGCCAGCAGCTTAGATCCCAACAAGGATGAGCAGTTCTTC. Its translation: CASSLDPNKDEQFF.

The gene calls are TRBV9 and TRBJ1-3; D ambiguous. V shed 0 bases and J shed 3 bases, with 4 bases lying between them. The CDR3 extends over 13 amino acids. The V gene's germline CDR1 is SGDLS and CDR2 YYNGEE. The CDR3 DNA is TGTGCCAGCAGCGTAGAGATTGGAAACACCATATATTTT. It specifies CASSVEIGNTIYF.

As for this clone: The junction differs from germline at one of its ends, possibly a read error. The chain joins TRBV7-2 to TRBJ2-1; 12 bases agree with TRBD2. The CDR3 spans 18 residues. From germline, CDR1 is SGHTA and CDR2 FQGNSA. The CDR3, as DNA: TGTGCCAGCAGCCTAGCGGGAGGGCCCTGGCGTTCCTACAATGAGCAGTTCTTC. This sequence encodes CASSLAGGPWRSYNEQFF.

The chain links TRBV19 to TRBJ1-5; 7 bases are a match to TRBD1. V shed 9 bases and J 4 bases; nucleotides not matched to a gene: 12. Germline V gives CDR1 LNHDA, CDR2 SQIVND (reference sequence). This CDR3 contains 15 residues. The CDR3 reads CASSPNRGGNQPQHF. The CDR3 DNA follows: TGTGCCAGCTCACCTAACAGGGGTGGAAATCAGCCCCAGCATTTT.

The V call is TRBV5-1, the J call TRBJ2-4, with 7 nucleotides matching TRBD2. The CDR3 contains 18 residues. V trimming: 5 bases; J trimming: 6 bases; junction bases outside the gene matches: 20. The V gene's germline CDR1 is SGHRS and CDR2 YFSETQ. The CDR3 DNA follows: TGCGCCAGCAGTTCCTCTCCGGGGGGTATTTTACTAGGAAACATTCAGTACTTC. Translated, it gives CASSSSPGGILLGNIQYF.

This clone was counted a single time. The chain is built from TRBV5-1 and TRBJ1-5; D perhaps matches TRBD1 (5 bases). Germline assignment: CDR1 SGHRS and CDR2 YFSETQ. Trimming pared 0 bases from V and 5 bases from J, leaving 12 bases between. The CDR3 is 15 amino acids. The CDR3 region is CASSLEGNGDQPQHF. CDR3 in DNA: TGCGCCAGCAGCTTGGAGGGGAATGGGGATCAGCCCCAGCATTTT.

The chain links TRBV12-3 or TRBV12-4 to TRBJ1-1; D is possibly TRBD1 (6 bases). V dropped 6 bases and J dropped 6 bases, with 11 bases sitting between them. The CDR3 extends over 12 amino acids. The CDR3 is CASSKGTSEAFF. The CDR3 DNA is TGTGCCAGCAGCAAAGGGACATCTGAAGCTTTCTTT.

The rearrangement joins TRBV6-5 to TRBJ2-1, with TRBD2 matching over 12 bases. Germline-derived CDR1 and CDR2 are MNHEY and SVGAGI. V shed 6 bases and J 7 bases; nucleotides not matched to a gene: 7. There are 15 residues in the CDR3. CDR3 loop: CASRTTSGSMNEQFF. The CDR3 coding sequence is TGTGCCAGCAGGACGACTAGCGGGAGTATGAATGAGCAGTTCTTC.

CDR3 residues: CASSAGTDPGITGELFF. As DNA, the CDR3 is TGTGCCAGCTCAGCCGGGACAGACCCGGGAATCACCGGGGAGCTGTTTTTT. The chain employs TRBV18 and TRBJ2-2, with 7 bases lining up with TRBD1. CDR3 length: 17 amino acids. V shed 5 bases, J shed 4 bases, and the junction held 13 bases outside the gene matches. Germline loops: CDR1 KGHSH, CDR2 LQKENI.